This T cell receptor (beta chain) was sequenced during a study of T cell responses to AZD1222 COVID-19 vaccine. Study in general: Second doses that came at about 4 or about 12 weeks were put together.

Measured with immunoSEQ multiplex PCR; TCRdb has only the in-frame clones, and not every one. The sample contains about 130,000 clones, just over 85% of which appear only once. Turning to this clone: The target antigen is unknown.

Overall study results and limits: Only a handful of AZD1222 recipients, about six in all, had baseline seropositivity. Regions 160-218 and 743-854 held dominance among vaccine-associated CD4 TCRs, which spanned spike. A mostly white British donor set with more females was recruited, and clonal diversity was possibly underestimated.

The V end was cut by 2 bases, the J end by 4 bases, with 15 bases between. Germline values: CDR1 SEHNR, CDR2 FQNEAQ (reference sequence). The length of the CDR3 is 16 residues. V is TRBV7-9 and J is TRBJ1-5, with a tentative D call TRBD1 (6 bases). The origin of this receptor is an adult in good health. This specimen consisted of peripheral blood, obtained on day 0 of AZD1222 vaccination. In DNA form, the CDR3 reads TGTGCCAGCAGCTTATGGAGAGGGGGAACTAATCAGCCCCAGCATTTT. The encoded protein is CASSLWRGGTNQPQHF.